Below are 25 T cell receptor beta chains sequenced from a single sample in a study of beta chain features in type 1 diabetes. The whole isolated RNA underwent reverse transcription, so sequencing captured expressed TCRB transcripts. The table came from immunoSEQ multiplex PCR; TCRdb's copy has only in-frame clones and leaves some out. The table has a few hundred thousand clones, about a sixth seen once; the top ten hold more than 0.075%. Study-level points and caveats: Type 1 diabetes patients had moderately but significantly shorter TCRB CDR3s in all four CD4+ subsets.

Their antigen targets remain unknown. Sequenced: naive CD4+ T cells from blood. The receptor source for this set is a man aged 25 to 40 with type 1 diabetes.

CDR3 protein: CASSQSTRGTEAFF. As DNA, the CDR3 is TGCGCCAGCAGCCAATCCACGAGGGGGACTGAAGCTTTCTTT. V usage is TRBV5-1 and J usage is TRBJ1-1, with a tentative D call TRBD1 (6 bases). Germline loops: CDR1 SGHRS, CDR2 YFSETQ. Trimming pared 4 bases from V and 5 bases from J, leaving 15 bases between. The CDR3 loop spans 14 amino acids.

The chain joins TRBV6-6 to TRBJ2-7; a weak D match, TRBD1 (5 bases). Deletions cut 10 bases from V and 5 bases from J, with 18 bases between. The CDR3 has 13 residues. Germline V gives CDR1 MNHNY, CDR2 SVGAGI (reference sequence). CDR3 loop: CAINARGGHEQYF. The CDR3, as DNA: TGTGCCATCAATGCTAGGGGCGGTCACGAGCAGTACTTC.

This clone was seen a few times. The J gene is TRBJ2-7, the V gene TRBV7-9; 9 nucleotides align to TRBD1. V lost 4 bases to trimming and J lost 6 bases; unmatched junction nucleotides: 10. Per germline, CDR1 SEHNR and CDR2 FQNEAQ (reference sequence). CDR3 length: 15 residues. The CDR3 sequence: CASSSDPGQGIEQYF. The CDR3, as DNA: TGTGCCAGCAGCTCTGACCCGGGACAGGGCATCGAGCAGTACTTC.

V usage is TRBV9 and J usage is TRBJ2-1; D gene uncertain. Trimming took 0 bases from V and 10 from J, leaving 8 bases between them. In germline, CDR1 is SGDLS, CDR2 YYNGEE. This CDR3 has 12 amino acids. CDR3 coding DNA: TGTGCCAGCAGCGTAGCTGATAGGGAGCAGTTCTTC. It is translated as CASSVADREQFF. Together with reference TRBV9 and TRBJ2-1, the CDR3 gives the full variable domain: DSGVTQTPKHLITATGQRVTLRCSPRSGDLSVYWYQQSLDQGLQFLIQYYNGEERAKGNILERFSAQQFPDLHSELNLSSLELGDSALYFCASSVADREQFFGPGTRLTVL.

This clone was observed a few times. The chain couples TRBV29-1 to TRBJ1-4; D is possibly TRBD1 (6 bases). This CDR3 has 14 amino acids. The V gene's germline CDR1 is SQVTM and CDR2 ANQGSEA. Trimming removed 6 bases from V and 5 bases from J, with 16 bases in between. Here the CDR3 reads CSVKEFRGNEKLFF. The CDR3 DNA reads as TGCAGCGTCAAGGAGTTCAGGGGAAATGAAAAACTGTTTTTT.

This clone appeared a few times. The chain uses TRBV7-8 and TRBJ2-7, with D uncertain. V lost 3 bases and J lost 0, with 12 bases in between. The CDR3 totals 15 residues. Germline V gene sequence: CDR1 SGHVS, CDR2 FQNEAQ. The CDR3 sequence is CASSFRRQNSYEQYF. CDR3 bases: TGTGCCAGCAGCTTCCGCCGACAAAACTCCTACGAGCAGTACTTC.

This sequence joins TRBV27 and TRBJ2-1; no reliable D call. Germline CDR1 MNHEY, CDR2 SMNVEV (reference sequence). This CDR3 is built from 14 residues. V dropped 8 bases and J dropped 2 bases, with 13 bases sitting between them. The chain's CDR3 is CASSRSSTYNEQFF. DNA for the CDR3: TGTGCCAGCTCTCGTAGTAGTACCTACAATGAGCAGTTCTTC.

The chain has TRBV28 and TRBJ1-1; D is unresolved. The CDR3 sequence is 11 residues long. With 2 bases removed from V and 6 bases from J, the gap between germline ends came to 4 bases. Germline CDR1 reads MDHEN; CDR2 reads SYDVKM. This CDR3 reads CASSLNAEAFF. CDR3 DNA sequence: TGTGCCAGCAGTTTAAACGCTGAAGCTTTCTTT.

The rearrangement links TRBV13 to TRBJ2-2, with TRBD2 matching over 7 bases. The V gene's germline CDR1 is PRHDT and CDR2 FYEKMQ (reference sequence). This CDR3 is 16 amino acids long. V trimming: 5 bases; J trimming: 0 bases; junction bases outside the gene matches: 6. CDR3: CASSRPLAANTGELFF. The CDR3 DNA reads TGTGCCAGCAGCCGGCCTCTAGCGGCGAACACCGGGGAGCTGTTTTTT.

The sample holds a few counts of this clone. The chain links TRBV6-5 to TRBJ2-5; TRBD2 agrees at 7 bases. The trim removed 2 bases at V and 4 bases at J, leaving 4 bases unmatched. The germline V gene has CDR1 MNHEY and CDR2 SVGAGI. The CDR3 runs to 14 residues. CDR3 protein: CASSYSGIVETQYF. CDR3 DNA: TGTGCCAGCAGTTACAGCGGGATAGTAGAGACCCAGTACTTC.

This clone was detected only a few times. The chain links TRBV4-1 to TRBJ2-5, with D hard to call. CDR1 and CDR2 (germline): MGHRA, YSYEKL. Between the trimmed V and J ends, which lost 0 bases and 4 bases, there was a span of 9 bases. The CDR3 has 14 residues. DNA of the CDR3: TGCGCCAGCAGCCAAGATCGGCCGAGAGAGACCCAGTACTTC. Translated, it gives CASSQDRPRETQYF.

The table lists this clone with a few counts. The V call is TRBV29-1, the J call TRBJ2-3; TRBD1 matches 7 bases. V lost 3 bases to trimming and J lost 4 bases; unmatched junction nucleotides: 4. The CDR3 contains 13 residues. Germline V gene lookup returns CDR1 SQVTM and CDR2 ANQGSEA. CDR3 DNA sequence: TGCAGCGTTGATCGGACAGGTGCAGATACGCAGTATTTT. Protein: CSVDRTGADTQYF.

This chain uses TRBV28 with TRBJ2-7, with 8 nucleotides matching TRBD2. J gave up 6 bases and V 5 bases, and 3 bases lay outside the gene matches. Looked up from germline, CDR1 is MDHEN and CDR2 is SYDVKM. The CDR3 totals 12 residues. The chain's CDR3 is CASSQRESEQYF. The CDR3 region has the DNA TGTGCCAGCAGTCAGCGGGAGTCCGAGCAGTACTTC.

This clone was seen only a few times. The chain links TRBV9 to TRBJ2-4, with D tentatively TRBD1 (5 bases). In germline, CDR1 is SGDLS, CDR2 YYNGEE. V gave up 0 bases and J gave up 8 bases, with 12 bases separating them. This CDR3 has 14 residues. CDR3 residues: CASSVDGASDIQYF. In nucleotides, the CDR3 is TGTGCCAGCAGCGTAGATGGGGCTTCGGACATTCAGTACTTC. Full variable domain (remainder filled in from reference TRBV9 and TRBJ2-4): DSGVTQTPKHLITATGQRVTLRCSPRSGDLSVYWYQQSLDQGLQFLIQYYNGEERAKGNILERFSAQQFPDLHSELNLSSLELGDSALYFCASSVDGASDIQYFGAGTRLSVL.

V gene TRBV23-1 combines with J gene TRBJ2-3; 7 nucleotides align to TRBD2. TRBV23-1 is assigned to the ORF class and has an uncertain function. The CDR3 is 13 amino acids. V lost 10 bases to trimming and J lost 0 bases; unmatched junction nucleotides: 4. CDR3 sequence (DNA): TGCGCCACAGTTAGCGGGAGCACAGATACGCAGTATTTT. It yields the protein CATVSGSTDTQYF.

CDR3 sequence reads: CSVAGGLTGNTIYF. CDR3 nucleotides: TGCAGCGTTGCCGGGGGCCTAACTGGAAACACCATATATTTT. The V gene is TRBV29-1, the J gene TRBJ1-3; perhaps TRBD1 as D (6 bases). The CDR3 consists of 14 residues. The V gene lost 4 bases and the J gene lost 2 bases, with 12 bases spanning the gap. CDR1 is SQVTM and CDR2 is ANQGSEA in the germline V gene.

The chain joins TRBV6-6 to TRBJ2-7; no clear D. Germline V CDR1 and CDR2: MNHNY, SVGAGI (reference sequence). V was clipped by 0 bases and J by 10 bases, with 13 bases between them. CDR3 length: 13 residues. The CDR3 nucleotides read TGTGCCAGCAGTTACTCGATGGCGGCCGTACAGTACTTC. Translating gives CASSYSMAAVQYF.

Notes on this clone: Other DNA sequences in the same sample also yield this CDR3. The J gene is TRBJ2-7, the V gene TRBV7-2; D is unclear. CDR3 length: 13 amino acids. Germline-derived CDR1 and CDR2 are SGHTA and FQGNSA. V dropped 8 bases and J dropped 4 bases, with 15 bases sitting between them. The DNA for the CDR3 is TGTGCCAGCTCCCCCCCGGGTACTTACGAGCAGTACTTC. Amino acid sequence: CASSPPGTYEQYF.

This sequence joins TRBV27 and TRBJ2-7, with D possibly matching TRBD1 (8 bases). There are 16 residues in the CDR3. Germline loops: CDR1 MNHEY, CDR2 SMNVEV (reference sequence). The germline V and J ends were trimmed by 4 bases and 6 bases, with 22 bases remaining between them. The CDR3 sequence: CASSSSKAGQAPEQYF. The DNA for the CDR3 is TGTGCCAGCAGTTCCTCAAAAGCGGGACAGGCCCCCGAGCAGTACTTC.

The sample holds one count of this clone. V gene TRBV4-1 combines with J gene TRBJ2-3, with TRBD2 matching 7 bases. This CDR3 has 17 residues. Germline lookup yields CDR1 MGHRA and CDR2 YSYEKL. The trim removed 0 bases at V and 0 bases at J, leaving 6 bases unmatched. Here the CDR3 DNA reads TGCGCCAGCAGCCAAGATCCTAGCGGAAGTAGCACAGATACGCAGTATTTT. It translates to CASSQDPSGSSTDTQYF.

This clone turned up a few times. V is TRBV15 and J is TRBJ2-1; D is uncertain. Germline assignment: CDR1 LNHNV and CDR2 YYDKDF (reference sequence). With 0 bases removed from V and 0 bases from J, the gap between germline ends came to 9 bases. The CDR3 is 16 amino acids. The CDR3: CATSRDSVSSYNEQFF. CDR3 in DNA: TGTGCCACCAGCAGAGATAGTGTTAGCTCCTACAATGAGCAGTTCTTC. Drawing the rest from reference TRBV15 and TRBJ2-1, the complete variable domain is DAMVIQNPRYQVTQFGKPVTLSCSQTLNHNVMYWYQQKSSQAPKLLFHYYDKDFNNEADTPDNFQSRRPNTSFCFLDIRSPGLGDTAMYLCATSRDSVSSYNEQFFGPGTRLTVL.

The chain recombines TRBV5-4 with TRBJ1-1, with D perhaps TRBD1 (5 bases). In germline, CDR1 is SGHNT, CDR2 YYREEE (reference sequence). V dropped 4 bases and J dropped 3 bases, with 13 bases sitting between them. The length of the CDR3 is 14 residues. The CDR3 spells CASSQGRRDTEAFF. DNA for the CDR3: TGTGCCAGCAGCCAAGGACGCAGGGACACTGAAGCTTTCTTT.

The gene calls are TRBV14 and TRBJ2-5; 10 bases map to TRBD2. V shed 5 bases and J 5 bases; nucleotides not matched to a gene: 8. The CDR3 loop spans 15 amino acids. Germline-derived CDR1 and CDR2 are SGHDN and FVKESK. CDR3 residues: CASSEASGSIETQYF. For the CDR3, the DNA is TGTGCCAGCAGCGAGGCTAGCGGGAGTATCGAGACCCAGTACTTC.

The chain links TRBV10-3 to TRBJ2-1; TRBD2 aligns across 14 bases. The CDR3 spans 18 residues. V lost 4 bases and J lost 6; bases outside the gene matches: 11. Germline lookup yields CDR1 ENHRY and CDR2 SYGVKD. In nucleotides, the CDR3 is TGTGCCATCAGTGTAGGGACTAGCGGGAGTTCCTGGGTCAATGAGCAGTTCTTC. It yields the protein CAISVGTSGSSWVNEQFF.

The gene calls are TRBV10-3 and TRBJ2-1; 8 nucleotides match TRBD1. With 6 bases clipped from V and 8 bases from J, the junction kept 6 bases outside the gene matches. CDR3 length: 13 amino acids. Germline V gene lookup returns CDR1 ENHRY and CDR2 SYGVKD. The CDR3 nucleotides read TGTGCCATCAGCGGACAGGGTTACTATGAGCAGTTCTTC. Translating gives CAISGQGYYEQFF.